This TCR beta chain originates from a study of blood T cell repertoires in COVID-19. Background on the study: Sites in the United States, Italy and Spain provided acute and convalescent COVID-19 samples. The cDNA or gDNA used as material had been derived from T cells, B-cell-depleted T cells, or PBMCs.

Source study methods: Nucleated cell number was recorded as an estimate derived from reference gene primer amplification. Clones were read by immunoSEQ multiplex PCR, and TCRdb kept only the in-frame ones, dropping some. That table supplies the V and J calls and clone size; D and trimming were determined from the DNA. Of about 120,000 clones detected, approximately 82% appear once; the ten largest clones hold less than 8%. The CDR3 length is 19 residues. V was pared by 4 bases and J by 2 bases, with 9 bases of the junction left unmatched. The germline V gene has CDR1 LGHNA and CDR2 YSLEER. The clonotype comes from a man between 65 and 85 years old with active or convalescent COVID-19. The rearrangement joins TRBV4-3 to TRBJ2-3, with 16 bases aligning to TRBD2. Sequenced material: peripheral blood. CDR3 nucleotide sequence: TGCGCCAGCAGCCGGGGACTAGCGGGGGGGATCTTTAACACAGATACGCAGTATTTT. This translates into CASSRGLAGGIFNTDTQYF.